These 23 T cell receptor beta chains share one sample of origin, sequenced in a study of cytomegalovirus exposure and HLA in healthy donors. PCR amplification relied on 60 Vbeta primers (plus 13 Jbeta primers). TCRdb's copy holds only in-frame clones and misses some; the assay was immunoSEQ multiplex PCR. This table has 75,000 to 90,000 clones, around 68% appearing once. Material: PBMCs. These receptors were obtained from a middle-aged woman in good health and CMV-seropositive.

The chain uses TRBV30 and TRBJ2-7; 10 positions agree with TRBD1. CDR1 GTSNPN and CDR2 SVGIG come from the germline V gene (reference sequence). V lost 1 base, J lost 4 bases, and 7 bases stayed unmatched. CDR3 size: 15 residues. For the CDR3, the DNA is TGTGCCTGGAGTGCACCGGGACAGGGGCGGTACGAGCAGTACTTC. The encoded protein is CAWSAPGQGRYEQYF.

The sample holds a few counts of this clone. The J gene is TRBJ2-7, the V gene TRBV9, with 8 positions matching TRBD1. The V gene's germline CDR1 is SGDLS and CDR2 YYNGEE. Losses at the gene ends were 0 bases for V and 3 bases for J; bases not matched to a gene: 8. This CDR3 region has 16 residues. Here the CDR3 DNA reads TGTGCCAGCAGCGTAGGAGATGCAGGGGGCGGCTACGAGCAGTACTTC. This translates into CASSVGDAGGGYEQYF.

The chain is built from TRBV28 and TRBJ1-4, with D unclear. The CDR3 is made up of 13 amino acids. CDR1 is MDHEN and CDR2 is SYDVKM in the germline V gene. Trimming removed 6 bases from V and 8 bases from J, with 13 bases in between. CDR3 loop: CASSGISGEKLFF. DNA for the CDR3: TGTGCCAGCAGCGGGATATCTGGCGAAAAACTGTTTTTT.

In this sample, this clone turned up a few times. The chain joins TRBV7-2 to TRBJ2-2; D remains unclear. The ends were cut back, 5 bases at V and 4 bases at J, with 14 bases in the middle. CDR1 and CDR2 from the germline V gene are SGHTA and FQGNSA. The CDR3 consists of 15 residues. The CDR3 here is CASSLTPSSTGELFF. As DNA, the CDR3 is TGTGCCAGCAGCCTTACCCCTTCGAGCACCGGGGAGCTGTTTTTT.

This chain uses TRBV29-1 with TRBJ2-7, with no clear D. The CDR3 runs 13 residues. Per the germline V gene, CDR1 is SQVTM and CDR2 is ANQGSEA. Trimming shortened V by 7 bases and J by 7 bases, and 20 bases separated the two germline ends. The chain's CDR3 is CSARPDSRREQYF. The CDR3 DNA sequence: TGCAGCGCCCGGCCAGACTCCAGACGGGAGCAGTACTTC.

In nucleotides, the CDR3 is TGTGCCAGCAGTTTAGGAGTACAAATCAATCAGCCCCAGCATTTT. Its translation is CASSLGVQINQPQHF. V is TRBV28 and J is TRBJ1-5, with D uncertain. V lost 2 bases and J lost 3, with 11 bases in between. The V gene's germline CDR1 is MDHEN and CDR2 SYDVKM. The CDR3 totals 15 residues. Supplemented by reference TRBV28 and TRBJ1-5, the full variable domain reads DVKVTQSSRYLVKRTGEKVFLECVQDMDHENMFWYRQDPGLGLRLIYFSYDVKMKEKGDIPEGYSVSREKKERFSLILESASTNQTSMYLCASSLGVQINQPQHFGDGTRLSIL.

The chain couples TRBV6-6 to TRBJ1-5; maybe TRBD1 (5 bases). Per the germline V gene, CDR1 is MNHNY and CDR2 is SVGAGI (reference sequence). The CDR3 is 13 residues long. Trimming pared 2 bases from V and 6 bases from J, leaving 8 bases between. The DNA for the CDR3 is TGTGCCAGCAGTTACGACCAGGGTCAGCCCCAGCATTTT. Translated, it gives CASSYDQGQPQHF.

V is TRBV11-2 and J is TRBJ2-7, with 11 bases fitting TRBD2. V was clipped by 2 bases and J by 3 bases; unmatched bases: 3. Looked up from germline, CDR1 is SGHAT and CDR2 is FQNNGV. CDR3 length: 15 amino acids. The CDR3 protein is CASSLTGTSGYEQYF. In nucleotides, the CDR3 is TGTGCCAGCAGCTTAACCGGGACTAGCGGCTACGAGCAGTACTTC.

In this sample, this clone turned up a few times. This sequence joins TRBV5-6 and TRBJ2-2; D might be TRBD1 (6 bases). Trimming pared 2 bases from V and 6 bases from J, leaving 17 bases between. Germline V lookup: CDR1 SGHDT, CDR2 YYEEEE. This CDR3 is built from 16 residues. The CDR3 DNA reads TGTGCCAGCAGCTTACAGGGAAATGGCTTTCCCGGGGAGCTGTTTTTT. Its translation is CASSLQGNGFPGELFF.

The V and J genes are TRBV28 and TRBJ1-2, with 7 nucleotides matching TRBD1. CDR3 length: 16 residues. The ends lost 7 bases at V and 2 bases at J; junction bases unmatched: 13. Germline values: CDR1 MDHEN, CDR2 SYDVKM. CDR3 residues: CASTVGSPQGNYGYTF. In DNA form, the CDR3 reads TGTGCCAGCACCGTAGGGTCCCCACAGGGGAACTATGGCTACACCTTC.

The genes are TRBV19 and TRBJ2-1; 10 positions match TRBD2. The CDR3 is 15 amino acids. CDR1 LNHDA and CDR2 SQIVND come from the germline V gene (reference sequence). Trimming at V came to 4 bases and at J to 2 bases, leaving 2 bases not matched to a gene. In DNA, the CDR3 is TGTGCCAGTAGTACGAGCGGGAGGGCCTACAATGAGCAGTTCTTC. The encoded protein is CASSTSGRAYNEQFF.

The chain uses TRBV7-9 and TRBJ1-1; TRBD1 might be the D (6 bases). This CDR3 has 17 residues. CDR1 is SEHNR, CDR2 FQNEAQ, per germline (reference sequence). V gave up 5 bases and J gave up 0 bases, with 19 bases separating them. The DNA of the CDR3 is TGTGCCAGCAGCCCGAGTTCGGGGGGCCCACTGAACACTGAAGCTTTCTTT. The encoded protein is CASSPSSGGPLNTEAFF.

The rearrangement joins TRBV28 to TRBJ2-2; 7 nucleotides align to TRBD1. This CDR3 region has 13 residues. Germline CDR1 MDHEN, CDR2 SYDVKM. The trim removed 7 bases at V and 5 bases at J, leaving 4 bases unmatched. The chain's CDR3 is CASIAQGTGELFF. The CDR3 coding sequence is TGTGCCAGCATAGCACAGGGGACCGGGGAGCTGTTTTTT.

J is TRBJ1-1 and V is TRBV5-8; possible D gene TRBD1, 6 bases. Germline loops: CDR1 SGHTS, CDR2 YDEGEE. Trimming cost V 4 bases and J 1 base, with 17 bases left between them. This CDR3 has 16 amino acids. In DNA form, the CDR3 reads TGTGCCAGCAGCCCCGGGCCACAGGGCAAGAACACTGAAGCTTTCTTT. Translated: CASSPGPQGKNTEAFF. The complete variable domain, with remaining parts taken from reference TRBV5-8 and TRBJ1-1, reads EAGVTQSPTHLIKTRGQQATLRCSPISGHTSVYWYQQALGLGLQFLLWYDEGEERNRGNFPPRFSGRQFPNYSSELNVNALELEDSALYLCASSPGPQGKNTEAFFGQGTRLTVV.

The chain joins TRBV28 to TRBJ2-7; 9 nucleotides agree with TRBD1. V dropped 5 bases and J dropped 4; count of bases not matched to a gene: 12. Germline loops: CDR1 MDHEN, CDR2 SYDVKM. This CDR3 region has 16 residues. In nucleotides, the CDR3 is TGTGCCAGCAGTCCCGGCGGGACAGGGTGGTCGTACGAGCAGTACTTC. As protein: CASSPGGTGWSYEQYF.

This rearrangement joins TRBV5-5 to TRBJ2-7, with D maybe TRBD2 (7 bases). Per germline, CDR1 SGHKS and CDR2 YYEKEE (reference sequence). V was shortened by 4 bases and J by 6 bases, with 20 bases between the two germline ends. This CDR3 is built from 15 residues. The CDR3 nucleotides read TGTGCCAGCAGCCACCCGAGCGGGAAAGGGGGCGAGCAGTACTTC. Translated, it gives CASSHPSGKGGEQYF.

The CDR3 region is CASSLEGSYQPQHF. CDR3 bases: TGCGCCAGCAGCTTGGAGGGGTCCTATCAGCCCCAGCATTTT. The chain uses TRBV5-1 and TRBJ1-5, with a possible D match to TRBD1 (5 bases). V shed 0 bases and J shed 5 bases, with 9 bases lying between them. CDR1 is SGHRS and CDR2 is YFSETQ in the germline V gene. CDR3 length: 14 amino acids.

The genes are TRBV28 and TRBJ2-7, with TRBD1 matching over 8 bases. CDR1 is MDHEN, CDR2 SYDVKM, per germline. The length of the CDR3 is 15 residues. V was clipped by 5 bases and J by 0 bases; unmatched bases: 6. CDR3 region: CASSPTGGLSYEQYF. The CDR3 DNA reads as TGTGCCAGCAGTCCTACAGGGGGTCTCTCCTACGAGCAGTACTTC.

This clone was seen a handful of times. V is TRBV29-1 and J is TRBJ2-3, with D perhaps matching TRBD2 (6 bases). The CDR3 has 18 amino acids. Germline V lookup: CDR1 SQVTM, CDR2 ANQGSEA. With 1 base removed from V and 1 base from J, the gap between germline ends came to 21 bases. The CDR3 region has the DNA TGCAGCGTTGAAGTACCCTCGCGGGGCGCAATGGGCACAGATACGCAGTATTTT. This encodes CSVEVPSRGAMGTDTQYF.

The V call is TRBV5-1, the J call TRBJ2-5, with D tentatively TRBD2 (6 bases). Germline-derived CDR1 and CDR2 are SGHRS and YFSETQ. Trimming shortened V by 3 bases and J by 5 bases, and 11 bases separated the two germline ends. The CDR3 loop spans 13 amino acids. CDR3 sequence reads: CASSSTGVETQYF. CDR3 sequence (DNA): TGCGCCAGCAGCTCGACGGGGGTCGAGACCCAGTACTTC. Looking up the rest from reference TRBV5-1 and TRBJ2-5 gives the full variable domain: KAGVTQTPRYLIKTRGQQVTLSCSPISGHRSVSWYQQTPGQGLQFLFEYFSETQRNKGNFPGRFSGRQFSNSRSEMNVSTLELGDSALYLCASSSTGVETQYFGPGTRLLVL.

This clone was detected once. This chain links TRBV5-6 with TRBJ2-3; the match to TRBD2 covers 8 bases. Germline V gene sequence: CDR1 SGHDT, CDR2 YYEEEE. CDR3 length: 15 residues. Trimming cost V 0 bases and J 2 bases; bases outside gene matches: 2. The CDR3 loop is CASSLELAATDTQYF. CDR3 sequence (DNA): TGTGCCAGCAGCTTGGAACTAGCGGCCACAGATACGCAGTATTTT.

The chain links TRBV2 to TRBJ1-2, with D uncertain. Germline V gene lookup returns CDR1 SNHLY and CDR2 FYNNEI. With 3 bases removed from V and 2 bases from J, the gap between germline ends came to 7 bases. The CDR3 totals 13 residues. The CDR3 DNA sequence: TGTGCCAGCAGTGATCAGAGGAACTATGGCTACACCTTC. Protein product: CASSDQRNYGYTF.

This clone was counted many times. The J gene is TRBJ1-4, the V gene TRBV7-2; D possibly corresponds to TRBD1 (5 bases). Germline lookup yields CDR1 SGHTA and CDR2 FQGNSA. The V end was cut by 0 bases, the J end by 7 bases, with 12 bases between. The CDR3 totals 15 residues. CDR3 bases: TGTGCCAGCAGCTTAGCAGGGGCCCGGTCTGAAAAACTGTTTTTT. Its protein product is CASSLAGARSEKLFF.